This record looks at one TCR beta chain sequence and its context. Its antigen is not known. Trimming removed 4 bases from V and 7 bases from J; junction bases left unmatched: 20. Per germline, CDR1 MGHRA and CDR2 YSYEKL. This CDR3 comprises 18 residues. This entry is derived from a study of T cells in Graves' hyperthyroidism and ophthalmopathy. General study results and limits: Model predictions of ophthalmopathy came a median 6.5 months before onset. In the analysis, a 13 V-J model separated ophthalmopathy from stable hyperthyroidism. Most thyroid clonotypes expanded above 0.001 appeared in blood too.

Fresh 10 ml peripheral blood yielded PBMCs. Authors of the study amplified TCR beta CDR3 regions from RNA transcripts. The HTBI primer set served for first-round RT-PCR of the TCR CDR3. One entry per CDR3 protein, called by TCRdb with MiXCR from the multiplex PCR reads. The repertoire holds a few hundred thousand distinct CDR3 sequences, with approximately 15% as singletons. The V gene is TRBV4-1, the J gene TRBJ2-5, with TRBD2 identical over 8 bases. Input material: blood. The clonotype was recovered from a woman aged 40 to 50 with Graves' ophthalmopathy. The CDR3 loop is CASSPEGFASGLAGTQYF. The CDR3, as DNA: TGCGCCAGCAGCCCCGAAGGGTTCGCTAGCGGACTAGCAGGGACCCAGTACTTC.